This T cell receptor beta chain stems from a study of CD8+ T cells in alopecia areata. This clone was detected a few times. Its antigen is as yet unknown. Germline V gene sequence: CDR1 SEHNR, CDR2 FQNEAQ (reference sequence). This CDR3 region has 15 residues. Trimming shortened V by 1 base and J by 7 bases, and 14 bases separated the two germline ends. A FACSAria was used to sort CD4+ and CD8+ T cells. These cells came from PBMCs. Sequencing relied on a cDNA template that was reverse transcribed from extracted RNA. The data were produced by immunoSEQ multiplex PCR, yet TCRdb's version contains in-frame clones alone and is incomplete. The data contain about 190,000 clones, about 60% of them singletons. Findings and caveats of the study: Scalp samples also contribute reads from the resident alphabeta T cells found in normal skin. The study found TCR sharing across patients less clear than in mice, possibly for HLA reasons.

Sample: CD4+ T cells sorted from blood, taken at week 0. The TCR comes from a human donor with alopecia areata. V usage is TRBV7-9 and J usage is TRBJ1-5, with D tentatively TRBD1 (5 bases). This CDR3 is CASSLGDRGFQPQHF. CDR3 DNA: TGTGCCAGCAGCTTAGGCGACAGAGGGTTCCAGCCCCAGCATTTT.